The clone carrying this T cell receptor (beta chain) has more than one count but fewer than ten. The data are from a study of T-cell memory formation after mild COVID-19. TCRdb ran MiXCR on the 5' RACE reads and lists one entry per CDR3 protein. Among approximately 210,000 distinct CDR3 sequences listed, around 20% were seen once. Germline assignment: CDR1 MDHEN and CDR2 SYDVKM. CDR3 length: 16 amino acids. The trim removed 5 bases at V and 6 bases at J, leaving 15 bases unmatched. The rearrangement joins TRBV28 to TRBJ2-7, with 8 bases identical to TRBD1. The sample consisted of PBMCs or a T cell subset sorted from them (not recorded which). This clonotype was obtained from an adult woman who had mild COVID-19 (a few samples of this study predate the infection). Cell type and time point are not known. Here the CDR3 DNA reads TGTGCCAGCAGTACCTCCTCCGGGACAGGCTTGGGCGAGCAGTACTTC. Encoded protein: CASSTSSGTGLGEQYF.